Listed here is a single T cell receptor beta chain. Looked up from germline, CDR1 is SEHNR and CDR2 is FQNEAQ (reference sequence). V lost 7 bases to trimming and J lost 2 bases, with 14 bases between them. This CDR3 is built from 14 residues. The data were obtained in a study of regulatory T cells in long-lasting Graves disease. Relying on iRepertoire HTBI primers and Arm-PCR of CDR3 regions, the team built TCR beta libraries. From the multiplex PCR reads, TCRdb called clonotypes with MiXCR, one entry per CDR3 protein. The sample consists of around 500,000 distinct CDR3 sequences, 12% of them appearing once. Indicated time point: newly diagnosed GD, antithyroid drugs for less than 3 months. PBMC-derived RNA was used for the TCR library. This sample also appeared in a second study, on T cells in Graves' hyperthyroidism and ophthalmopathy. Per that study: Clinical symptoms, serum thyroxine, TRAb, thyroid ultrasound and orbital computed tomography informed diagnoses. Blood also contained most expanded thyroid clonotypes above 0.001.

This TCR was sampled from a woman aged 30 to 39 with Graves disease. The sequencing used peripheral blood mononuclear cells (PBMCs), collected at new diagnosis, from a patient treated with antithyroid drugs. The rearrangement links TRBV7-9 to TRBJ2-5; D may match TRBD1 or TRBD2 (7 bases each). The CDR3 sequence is CASIQGGLQETQYF. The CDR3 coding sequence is TGTGCCAGCATCCAGGGGGGACTACAAGAGACCCAGTACTTC.